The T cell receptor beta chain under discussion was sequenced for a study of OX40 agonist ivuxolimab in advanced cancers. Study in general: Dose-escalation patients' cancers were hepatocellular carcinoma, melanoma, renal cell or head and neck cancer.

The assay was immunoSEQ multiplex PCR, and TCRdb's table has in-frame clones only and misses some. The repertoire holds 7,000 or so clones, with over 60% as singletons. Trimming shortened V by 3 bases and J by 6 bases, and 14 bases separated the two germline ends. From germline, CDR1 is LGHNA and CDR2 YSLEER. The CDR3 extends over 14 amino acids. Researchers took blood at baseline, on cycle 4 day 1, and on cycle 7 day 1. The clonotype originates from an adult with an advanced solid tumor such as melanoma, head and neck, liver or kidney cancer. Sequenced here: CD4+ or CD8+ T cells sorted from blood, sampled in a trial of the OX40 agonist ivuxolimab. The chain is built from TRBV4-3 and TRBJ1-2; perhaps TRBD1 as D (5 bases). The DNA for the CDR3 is TGCGCCAGCAGCCATGTATGGGGCAGGAATGGCTACACCTTC. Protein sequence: CASSHVWGRNGYTF.